A selection of T cell receptor beta chains follows, all from one sample in a study of OX40 agonist ivuxolimab in advanced cancers. Clones were sequenced by immunoSEQ multiplex PCR, and TCRdb holds only the in-frame ones, with some missing. The profile shows fewer than 140,000 clones, 90% of them singletons. The input for sequencing was CD4+ or CD8+ T cells sorted from blood, taken in a trial of the OX40 agonist ivuxolimab. The receptors come from an adult with an advanced solid tumor such as melanoma, head and neck, liver or kidney cancer. CDR3s include the opening cysteine and the closing phenylalanine or tryptophan. A D gene is named only where the DNA matches it firmly. Part of the rows lack a size; the others show once, few, many or a class for expanded clones.

J: TRBJ2-5
D: TRBD1
V: TRBV2
size: NA
DNA: TGTGCCAGCAGAGACAGGGACCAAGAGACCCAGTACTTC
CDR3: CASRDRDQETQYF

J: TRBJ1-1
D: NA
V: TRBV6-5
size: once
DNA: TGTGCCAGCAGTTACGGGACCCCGAACACTGAAGCTTTCTTT
CDR3: CASSYGTPNTEAFF

J: TRBJ2-1
D: NA
V: TRBV5-1
size: NA
DNA: TGCGCCAGCAGCTTAGATCACTCCTCCTACAATGAGCAGTTCTTC
CDR3: CASSLDHSSYNEQFF

J: TRBJ2-3
D: NA
V: TRBV19
size: NA
DNA: TGTGCCAGTAGTATAACGACAGACCGGGGACATACGCAGTATTTT
CDR3: CASSITTDRGHTQYF

J: TRBJ2-7
D: TRBD1
V: TRBV30
size: NA
DNA: TGTGCCTGTTACAGGGGTAGCAACGAGCAGTACTTC
CDR3: CACYRGSNEQYF

J: TRBJ2-3
D: NA
V: TRBV10-3
size: NA
DNA: TGTGCCATCAGTGACAGGGGGGGCCGGGCAGATACGCAGTATTTT
CDR3: CAISDRGGRADTQYF

J: TRBJ1-5
D: NA
V: TRBV4-3
size: NA
DNA: TGCGCCAGCAGCCAAGGGAAGATAGGGGTCCAGCCCCAGCATTTT
CDR3: CASSQGKIGVQPQHF

J: TRBJ1-2
D: NA
V: TRBV28
size: NA
DNA: TGTGCCAGCAGTTTGACGGGGATTGGCTACACCTTC
CDR3: CASSLTGIGYTF

J: TRBJ2-3
D: TRBD2
V: TRBV6-4
size: once
DNA: TGTGCCAGCAGCCTGACTAGCGGGGGGGCAAGAGATACGCAGTATTTT
CDR3: CASSLTSGGARDTQYF

J: TRBJ2-5
D: NA
V: TRBV7-2
size: NA
DNA: TGTGCCAGCGGCTTGGGTATGGGGGAGACCCAGTACTTC
CDR3: CASGLGMGETQYF

J: TRBJ1-5
D: NA
V: TRBV6-4
size: NA
DNA: TGTGCCAGCAGTGACCGAGAAAATCAGCCCCAGCATTTT
CDR3: CASSDRENQPQHF

J: TRBJ2-6
D: NA
V: TRBV10-1
size: NA
DNA: TGCGCCAGCAGTGATGGGGGAACTGGGGCCAACGTCCTGACTTTC
CDR3: CASSDGGTGANVLTF

J: TRBJ2-3
D: NA
V: TRBV9
size: NA
DNA: TGTGCCAGCAGCGTAGTTCCCGGGACACGAGACACAGATACGCAGTATTTT
CDR3: CASSVVPGTRDTDTQYF

J: TRBJ1-2
D: NA
V: TRBV10-1
size: NA
DNA: TGCGCCAGCAGTGAACAGGGTGGCTATGGCTACACCTTC
CDR3: CASSEQGGYGYTF

J: TRBJ2-1
D: NA
V: TRBV29-1
size: NA
DNA: TGCAGCGTTGAAAGGCAGGGCAATGAGCAGTTCTTC
CDR3: CSVERQGNEQFF

J: TRBJ2-6
D: NA
V: TRBV7-2
size: NA
DNA: TGTGCCAGCAGCCCCGATTACGCCAACGTCCTGACTTTC
CDR3: CASSPDYANVLTF

J: TRBJ1-5
D: NA
V: TRBV9
size: NA
DNA: TGTGCCAGCAGCGTAGGCGACGGAAGCAATCAGCCCCAGCATTTT
CDR3: CASSVGDGSNQPQHF

J: TRBJ2-7
D: TRBD2
V: TRBV18
size: NA
DNA: TGTGCCAGCTCACACCCTACCGGGACTACCTACGAGCAGTACTTC
CDR3: CASSHPTGTTYEQYF

J: TRBJ2-7
D: NA
V: TRBV2
size: NA
DNA: TGTGCCAGCAGAGCGATCGGGGCCCCGAACTACGAGCAGTACTTC
CDR3: CASRAIGAPNYEQYF

J: TRBJ2-7
D: NA
V: TRBV6-6
size: NA
DNA: TGTGCCAGCAGTGCCCTTGGCGAGCAGTACTTC
CDR3: CASSALGEQYF

J: TRBJ1-6
D: NA
V: TRBV9
size: once
DNA: TGTGCCAGCAGCGTAGCCGGGCCTGGGTCACCCCTCCACTTT
CDR3: CASSVAGPGSPLHF

J: TRBJ1-5
D: NA
V: TRBV28
size: NA
DNA: TGTGCCAGCCACCCCCCTGAGGGCCGGGATCAGCCCCAGCATTTT
CDR3: CASHPPEGRDQPQHF

J: TRBJ1-1
D: NA
V: TRBV19
size: NA
DNA: TGTGCCAGTAGTATACGGGACTTTATGAACACTGAAGCTTTCTTT
CDR3: CASSIRDFMNTEAFF

J: TRBJ1-6
D: NA
V: TRBV6-1
size: NA
DNA: TGTGCCACGGAAGAGTTCCGGGCTGGGAATTCACCCCTCCACTTT
CDR3: CATEEFRAGNSPLHF